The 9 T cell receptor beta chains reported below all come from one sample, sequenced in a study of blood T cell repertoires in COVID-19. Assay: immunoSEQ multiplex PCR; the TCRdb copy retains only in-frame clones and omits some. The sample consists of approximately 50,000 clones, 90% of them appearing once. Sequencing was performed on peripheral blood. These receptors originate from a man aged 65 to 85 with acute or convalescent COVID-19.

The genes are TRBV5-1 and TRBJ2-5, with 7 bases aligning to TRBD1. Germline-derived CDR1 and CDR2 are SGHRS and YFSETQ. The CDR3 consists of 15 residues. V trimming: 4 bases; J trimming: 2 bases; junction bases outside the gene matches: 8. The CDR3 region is CASSQMGQIQETQYF. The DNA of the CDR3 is TGCGCCAGCAGCCAAATGGGACAGATACAAGAGACCCAGTACTTC.

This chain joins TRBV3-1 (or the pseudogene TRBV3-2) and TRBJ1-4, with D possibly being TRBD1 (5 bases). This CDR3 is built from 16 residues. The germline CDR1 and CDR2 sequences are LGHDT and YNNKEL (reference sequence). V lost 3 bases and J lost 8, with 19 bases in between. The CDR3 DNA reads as TGTGCCAGCAGCCACGCGTCAGGGATGTCTACCGAAAAACTGTTTTTT. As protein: CASSHASGMSTEKLFF.

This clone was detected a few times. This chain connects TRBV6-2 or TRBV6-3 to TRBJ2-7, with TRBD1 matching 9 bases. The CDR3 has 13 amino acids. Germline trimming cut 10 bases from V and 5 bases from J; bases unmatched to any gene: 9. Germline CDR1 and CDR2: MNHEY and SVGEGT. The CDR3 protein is CATSPGQGNEQYF. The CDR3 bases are TGTGCCACAAGCCCGGGACAGGGTAACGAGCAGTACTTC.

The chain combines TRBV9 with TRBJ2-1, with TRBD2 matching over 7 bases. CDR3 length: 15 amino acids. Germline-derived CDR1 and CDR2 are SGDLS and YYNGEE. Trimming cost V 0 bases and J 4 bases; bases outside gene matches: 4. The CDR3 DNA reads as TGTGCCAGCAGCGTAGGGCTAGCGGTTTACAATGAGCAGTTCTTC. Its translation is CASSVGLAVYNEQFF.

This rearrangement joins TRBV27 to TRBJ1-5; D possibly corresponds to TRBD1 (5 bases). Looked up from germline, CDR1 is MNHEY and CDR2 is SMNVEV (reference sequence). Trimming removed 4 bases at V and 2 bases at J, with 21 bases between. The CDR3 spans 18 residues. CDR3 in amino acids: CASSSLSGTSGGNQPQHF. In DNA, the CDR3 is TGTGCCAGCAGTTCCCTGAGCGGGACCTCCGGGGGCAATCAGCCCCAGCATTTT.

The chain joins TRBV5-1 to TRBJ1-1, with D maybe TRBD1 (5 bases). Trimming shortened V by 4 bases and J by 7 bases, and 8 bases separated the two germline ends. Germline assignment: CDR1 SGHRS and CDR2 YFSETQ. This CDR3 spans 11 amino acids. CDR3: CASSTGVEAFF. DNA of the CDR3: TGCGCCAGCAGCACAGGCGTTGAAGCTTTCTTT.

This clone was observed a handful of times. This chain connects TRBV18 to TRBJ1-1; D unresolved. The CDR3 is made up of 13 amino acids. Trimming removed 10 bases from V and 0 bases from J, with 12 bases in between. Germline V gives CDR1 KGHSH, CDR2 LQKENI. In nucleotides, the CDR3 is TGTGCCACCCGGGTAAAATTGAACACTGAAGCTTTCTTT. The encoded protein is CATRVKLNTEAFF.

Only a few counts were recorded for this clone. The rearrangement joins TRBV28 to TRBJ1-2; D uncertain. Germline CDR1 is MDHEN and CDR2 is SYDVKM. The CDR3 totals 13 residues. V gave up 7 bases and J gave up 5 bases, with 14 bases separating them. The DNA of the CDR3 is TGTGCCAGCACGTCGGGAGTCCCGTATGGCTACACCTTC. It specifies CASTSGVPYGYTF.

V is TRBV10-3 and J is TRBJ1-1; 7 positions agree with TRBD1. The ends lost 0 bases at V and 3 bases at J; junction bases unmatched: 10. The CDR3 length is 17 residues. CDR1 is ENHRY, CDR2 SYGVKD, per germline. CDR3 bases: TGTGCCATCAGTGAGTCGGAGGAGGGGGCGTTGGACACTGAAGCTTTCTTT. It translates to CAISESEEGALDTEAFF.